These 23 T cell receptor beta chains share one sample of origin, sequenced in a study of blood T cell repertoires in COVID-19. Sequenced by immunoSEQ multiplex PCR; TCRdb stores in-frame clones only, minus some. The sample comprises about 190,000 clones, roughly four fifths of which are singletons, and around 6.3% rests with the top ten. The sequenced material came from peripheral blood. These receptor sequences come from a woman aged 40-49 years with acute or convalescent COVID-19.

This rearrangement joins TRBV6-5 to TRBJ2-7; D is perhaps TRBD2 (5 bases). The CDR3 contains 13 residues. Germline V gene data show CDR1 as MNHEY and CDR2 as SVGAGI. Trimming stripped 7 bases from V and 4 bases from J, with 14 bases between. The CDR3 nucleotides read TGTGCCAGCACGACCGGAGGTCTATACGAGCAGTACTTC. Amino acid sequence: CASTTGGLYEQYF.

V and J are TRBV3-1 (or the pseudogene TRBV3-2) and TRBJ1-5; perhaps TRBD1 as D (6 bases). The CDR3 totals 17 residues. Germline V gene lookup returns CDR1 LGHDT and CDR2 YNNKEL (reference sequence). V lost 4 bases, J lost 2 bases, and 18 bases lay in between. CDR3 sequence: CASSPRQVHGGNQPQHF. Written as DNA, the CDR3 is TGTGCCAGCAGCCCGAGACAGGTCCACGGCGGCAATCAGCCCCAGCATTTT.

CDR3 in amino acids: CASSYGDRRNTEAFF. The CDR3 DNA is TGTGCCAGCAGTTACGGAGACAGAAGGAACACTGAAGCTTTCTTT. This chain uses TRBV6-5 with TRBJ1-1, with D perhaps matching TRBD1 (5 bases). V was shortened by 2 bases and J by 1 base, with 11 bases between the two germline ends. The CDR3 is 15 residues long. Germline-derived CDR1 and CDR2 are MNHEY and SVGAGI.

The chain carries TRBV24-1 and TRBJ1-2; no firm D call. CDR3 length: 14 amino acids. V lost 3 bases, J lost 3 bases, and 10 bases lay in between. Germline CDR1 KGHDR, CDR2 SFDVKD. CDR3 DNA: TGTGCCACCAGTGATCCGGGAAGGGACTATGGCTACACCTTC. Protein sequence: CATSDPGRDYGYTF.

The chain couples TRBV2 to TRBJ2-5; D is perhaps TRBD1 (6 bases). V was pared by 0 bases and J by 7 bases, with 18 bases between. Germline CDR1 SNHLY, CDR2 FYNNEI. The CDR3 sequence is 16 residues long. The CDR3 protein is CASSEARTALLGTQYF. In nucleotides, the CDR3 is TGTGCCAGCAGTGAAGCGCGGACAGCTCTCCTGGGGACCCAGTACTTC.

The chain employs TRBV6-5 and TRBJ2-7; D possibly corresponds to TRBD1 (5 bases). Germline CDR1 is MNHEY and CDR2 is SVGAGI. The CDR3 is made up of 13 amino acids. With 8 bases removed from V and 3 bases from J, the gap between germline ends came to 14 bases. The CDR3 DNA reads TGTGCCAGCCGATGGGGCTTGAGCTACGAGCAGTACTTC. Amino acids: CASRWGLSYEQYF.

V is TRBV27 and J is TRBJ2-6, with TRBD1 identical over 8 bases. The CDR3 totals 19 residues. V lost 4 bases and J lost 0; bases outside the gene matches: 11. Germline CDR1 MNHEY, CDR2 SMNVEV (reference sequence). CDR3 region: CASSSYLGQATSGANVLTF. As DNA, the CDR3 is TGTGCCAGCAGTTCTTACCTGGGACAGGCGACCTCTGGGGCCAACGTCCTGACTTTC.

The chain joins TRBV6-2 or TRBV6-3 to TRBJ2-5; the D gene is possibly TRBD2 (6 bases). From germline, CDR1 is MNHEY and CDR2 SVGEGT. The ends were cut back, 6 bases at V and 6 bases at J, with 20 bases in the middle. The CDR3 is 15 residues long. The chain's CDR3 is CASSPPLGDLKTQYF. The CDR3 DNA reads TGTGCCAGCAGCCCACCCCTCGGGGACTTAAAGACCCAGTACTTC.

DNA for the CDR3: TGTGCCAGCAGCGTAGTAACAGGAATGAACACTGAAGCTTTCTTT. It encodes CASSVVTGMNTEAFF. The chain employs TRBV9 and TRBJ1-1, with D possibly TRBD1 on 5 matching bases. The CDR3 runs 15 residues. Germline-derived CDR1 and CDR2 are SGDLS and YYNGEE. The V and J ends lost 0 bases and 0 bases respectively, with 9 bases between them.

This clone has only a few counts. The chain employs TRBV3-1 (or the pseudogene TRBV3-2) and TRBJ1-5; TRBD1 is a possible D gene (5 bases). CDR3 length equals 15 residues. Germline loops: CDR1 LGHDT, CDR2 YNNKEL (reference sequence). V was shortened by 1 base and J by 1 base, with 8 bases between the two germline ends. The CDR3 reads CASSQGTSSNQPQHF. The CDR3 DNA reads TGTGCCAGCAGCCAAGGGACATCAAGCAATCAGCCCCAGCATTTT.

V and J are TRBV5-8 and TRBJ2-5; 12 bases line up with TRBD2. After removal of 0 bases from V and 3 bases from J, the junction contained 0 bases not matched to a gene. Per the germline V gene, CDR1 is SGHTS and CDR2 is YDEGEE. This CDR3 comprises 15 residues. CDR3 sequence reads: CASSLGLAGEETQYF. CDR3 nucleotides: TGTGCCAGCAGCTTGGGACTAGCGGGAGAAGAGACCCAGTACTTC.

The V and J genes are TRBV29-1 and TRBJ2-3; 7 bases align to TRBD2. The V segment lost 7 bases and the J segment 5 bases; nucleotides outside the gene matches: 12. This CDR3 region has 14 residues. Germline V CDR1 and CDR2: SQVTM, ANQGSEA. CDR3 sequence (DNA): TGCAGCGCAGTGGTGGCGGGAGTGGGAGATACGCAGTATTTT. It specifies CSAVVAGVGDTQYF.

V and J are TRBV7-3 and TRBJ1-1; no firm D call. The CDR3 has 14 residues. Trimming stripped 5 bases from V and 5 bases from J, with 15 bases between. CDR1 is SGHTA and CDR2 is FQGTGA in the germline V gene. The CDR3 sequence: CASSPGSGETEAFF. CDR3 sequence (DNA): TGTGCCAGCAGCCCTGGAAGCGGAGAGACTGAAGCTTTCTTT.

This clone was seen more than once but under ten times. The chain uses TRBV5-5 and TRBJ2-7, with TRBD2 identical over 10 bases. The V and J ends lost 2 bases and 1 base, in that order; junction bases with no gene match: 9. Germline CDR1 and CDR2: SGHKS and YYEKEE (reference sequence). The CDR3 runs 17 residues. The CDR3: CASSFGLAGVDSYEQYF. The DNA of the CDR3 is TGTGCCAGCAGCTTTGGGCTAGCGGGAGTCGATTCCTACGAGCAGTACTTC.

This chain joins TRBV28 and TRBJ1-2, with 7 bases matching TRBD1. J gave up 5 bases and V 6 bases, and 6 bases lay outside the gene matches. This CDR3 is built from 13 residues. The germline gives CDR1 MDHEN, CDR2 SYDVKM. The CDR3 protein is CASRGDSSYGYTF. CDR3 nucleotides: TGTGCCAGCAGGGGGGACAGTTCGTATGGCTACACCTTC.

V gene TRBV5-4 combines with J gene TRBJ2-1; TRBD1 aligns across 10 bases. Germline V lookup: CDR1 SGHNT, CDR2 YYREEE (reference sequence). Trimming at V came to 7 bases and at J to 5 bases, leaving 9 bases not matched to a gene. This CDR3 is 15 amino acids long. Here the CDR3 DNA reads TGTGCCAGCTCCCCCCGGGACAGGGGCGACAATGAGCAGTTCTTC. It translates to CASSPRDRGDNEQFF.

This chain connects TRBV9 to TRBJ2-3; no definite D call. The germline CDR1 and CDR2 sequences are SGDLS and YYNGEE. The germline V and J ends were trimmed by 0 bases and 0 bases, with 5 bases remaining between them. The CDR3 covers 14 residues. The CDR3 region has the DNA TGTGCCAGCAGCGTAGTCGGGAGCACAGATACGCAGTATTTT. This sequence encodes CASSVVGSTDTQYF.

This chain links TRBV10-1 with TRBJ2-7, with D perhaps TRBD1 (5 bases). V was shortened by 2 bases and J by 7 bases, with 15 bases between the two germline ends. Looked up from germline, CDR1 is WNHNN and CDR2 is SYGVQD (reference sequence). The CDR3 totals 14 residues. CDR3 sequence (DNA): TGCGCCAGCAGTGAGGGACAAAGCCCTGCGGAGCAGTACTTC. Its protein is CASSEGQSPAEQYF.

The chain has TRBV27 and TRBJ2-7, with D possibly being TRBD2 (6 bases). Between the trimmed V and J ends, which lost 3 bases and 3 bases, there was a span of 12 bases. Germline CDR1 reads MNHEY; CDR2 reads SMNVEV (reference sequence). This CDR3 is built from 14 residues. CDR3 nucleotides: TGTGCCAGCAGTTTCTCCGGGAGACTCTACGAGCAGTACTTC. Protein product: CASSFSGRLYEQYF.

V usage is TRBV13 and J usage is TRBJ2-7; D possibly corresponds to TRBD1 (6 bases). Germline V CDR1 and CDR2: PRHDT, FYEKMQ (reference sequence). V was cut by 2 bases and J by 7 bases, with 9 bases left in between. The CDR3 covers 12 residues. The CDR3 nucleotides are TGTGCCAGCAGCTTATACAGGGAAGAGCAGTACTTC. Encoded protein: CASSLYREEQYF.

Written as DNA, the CDR3 is TGTGCCAGCAGCCAAGACTCGTCGGATGGCTACACCTTC. It specifies CASSQDSSDGYTF. V and J are TRBV3-1 (or the pseudogene TRBV3-2) and TRBJ1-2; D is uncertain. V was pared by 0 bases and J by 6 bases, with 8 bases between. Germline CDR1 is LGHDT and CDR2 is YNNKEL (reference sequence). The CDR3 extends over 13 amino acids.

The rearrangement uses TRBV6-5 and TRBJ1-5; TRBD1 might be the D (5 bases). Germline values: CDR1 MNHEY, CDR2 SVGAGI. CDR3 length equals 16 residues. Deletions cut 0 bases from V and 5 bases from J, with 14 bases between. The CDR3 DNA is TGTGCCAGCAGTTACTCGGGCAGGGAACCCTATCAGCCCCAGCATTTT. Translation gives CASSYSGREPYQPQHF.

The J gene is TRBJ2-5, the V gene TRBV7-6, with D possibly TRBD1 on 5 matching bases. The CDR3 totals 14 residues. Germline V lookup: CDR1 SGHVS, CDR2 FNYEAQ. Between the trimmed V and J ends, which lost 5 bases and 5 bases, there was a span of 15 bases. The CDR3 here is CASSGASPRETQYF. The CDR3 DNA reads TGTGCCAGCAGCGGGGCATCCCCTAGGGAGACCCAGTACTTC.